This TCR beta chain was sequenced for a study of blood T cell repertoires in COVID-19. Study-wide background: The United States, Italy and Spain provided the acute and convalescent COVID-19 samples.

To note about this clone: Other DNA sequences in this specimen translate into the identical CDR3.

As handled by the study authors: Amplification with reference gene primers provided the estimates of nucleated cell counts. Data came from immunoSEQ multiplex PCR; TCRdb stores just in-frame clones and leaves some out. Clonal size and the V and J genes are those of that table, whereas D and trimming came from the DNA. The data show tens of thousands of clones, approximately 83% seen once. CDR1 and CDR2 from the germline V gene are LNHDA and SQIVND (reference sequence). The V segment lost 3 bases and the J segment 10 bases; nucleotides outside the gene matches: 9. The CDR3 covers 15 residues. Sequenced material: peripheral blood. The origin of this receptor is a woman aged 55 to 70 with acute or convalescent COVID-19. This chain connects TRBV19 to TRBJ1-6, with 7 bases fitting TRBD1. CDR3 sequence reads: CASSIRQGRGSPLHF. The CDR3 DNA is TGTGCCAGTAGTATCCGACAGGGCCGGGGGTCACCCCTCCACTTT.